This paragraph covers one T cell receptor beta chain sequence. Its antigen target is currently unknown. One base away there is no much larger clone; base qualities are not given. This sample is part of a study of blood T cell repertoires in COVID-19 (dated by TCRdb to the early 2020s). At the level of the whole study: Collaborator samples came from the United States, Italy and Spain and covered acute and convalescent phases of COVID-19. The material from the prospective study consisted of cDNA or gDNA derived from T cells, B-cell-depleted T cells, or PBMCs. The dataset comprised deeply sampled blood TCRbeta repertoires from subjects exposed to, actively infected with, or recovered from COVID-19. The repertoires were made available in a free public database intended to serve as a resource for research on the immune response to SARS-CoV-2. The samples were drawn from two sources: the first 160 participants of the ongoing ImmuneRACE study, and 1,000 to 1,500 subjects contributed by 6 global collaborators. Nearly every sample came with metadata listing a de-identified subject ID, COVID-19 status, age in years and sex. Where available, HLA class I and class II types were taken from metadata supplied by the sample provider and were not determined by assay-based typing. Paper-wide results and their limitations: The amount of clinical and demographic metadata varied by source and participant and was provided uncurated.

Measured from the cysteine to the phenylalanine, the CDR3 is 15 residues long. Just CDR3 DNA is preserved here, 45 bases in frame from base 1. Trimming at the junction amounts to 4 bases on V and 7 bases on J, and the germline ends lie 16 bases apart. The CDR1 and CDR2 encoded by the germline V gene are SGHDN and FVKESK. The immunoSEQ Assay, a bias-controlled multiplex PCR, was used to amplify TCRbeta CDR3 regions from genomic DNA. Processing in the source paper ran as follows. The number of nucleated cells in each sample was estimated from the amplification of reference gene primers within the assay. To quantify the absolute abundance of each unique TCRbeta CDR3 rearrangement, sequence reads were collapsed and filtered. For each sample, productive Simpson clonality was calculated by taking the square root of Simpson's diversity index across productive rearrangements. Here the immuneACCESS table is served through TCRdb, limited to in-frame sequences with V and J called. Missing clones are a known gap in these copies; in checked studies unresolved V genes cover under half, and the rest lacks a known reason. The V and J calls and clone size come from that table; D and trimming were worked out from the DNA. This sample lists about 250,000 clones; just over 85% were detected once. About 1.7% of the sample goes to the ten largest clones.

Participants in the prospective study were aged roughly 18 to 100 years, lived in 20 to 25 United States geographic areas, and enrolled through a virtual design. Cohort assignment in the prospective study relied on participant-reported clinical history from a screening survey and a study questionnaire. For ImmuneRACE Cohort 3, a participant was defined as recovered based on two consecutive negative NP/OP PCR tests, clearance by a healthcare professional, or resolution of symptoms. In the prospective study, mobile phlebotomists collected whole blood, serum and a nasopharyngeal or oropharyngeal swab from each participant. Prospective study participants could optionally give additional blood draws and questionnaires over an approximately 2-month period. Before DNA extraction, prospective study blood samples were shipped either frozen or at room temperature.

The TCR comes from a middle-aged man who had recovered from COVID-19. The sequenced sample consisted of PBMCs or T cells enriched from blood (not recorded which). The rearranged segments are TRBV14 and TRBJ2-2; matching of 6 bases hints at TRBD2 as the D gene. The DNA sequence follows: TGTGCCAGCAGCCCCCATATGGAGGGCGTCGGGGAGCTGTTTTTT. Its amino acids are CASSPHMEGVGELFF.